This is a list of T cell receptor beta chains from one sample in a study of OX40 agonist ivuxolimab in advanced cancers. TCRdb's table, derived via immunoSEQ multiplex PCR, lists solely in-frame clones and lacks some. The table has some 100,000 clones, 80% to 85% seen once. Sequencing used CD4+ or CD8+ T cells sorted from blood, obtained in a trial of the OX40 agonist ivuxolimab. These receptors were obtained from an adult with an advanced solid tumor such as melanoma, head and neck, liver or kidney cancer. The CDR3 runs from the conserved cysteine through the conserved F or W. D genes are given only for firm matches. Not all rows give a size; the values are once, few, many and, for expanded clones, a class.

clone size	D gene	V gene	J gene	CDR3 DNA	CDR3 protein
.	.	TRBV28	TRBJ1-4	TGTGCCAGCAGTTTGAGAGGGGTTGAAAAACTGTTTTTT	CASSLRGVEKLFF
.	TRBD1	TRBV29-1	TRBJ2-7	TGCAGCTCATCCGGGACAGATGGCCACGAGCAGTACTTC	CSSSGTDGHEQYF
.	TRBD1	TRBV28	TRBJ1-6	TGTGCCAGCAGTTTATATGGGACAGGGGTTTCACCCCTCCACTTT	CASSLYGTGVSPLHF
.	.	TRBV2	TRBJ2-3	TGTGCCAGCAGTTCTAGGCCGAGCACAGATACGCAGTATTTT	CASSSRPSTDTQYF
.	.	TRBV30	TRBJ1-6	TGTGCCTGGAGTGTTCTCCGGGACACATCTTCACCCCTCCACTTT	CAWSVLRDTSSPLHF
.	.	TRBV28	TRBJ2-2	TGTGCCAGCAGTTTGTTCAGCAACACCGGGGAGCTGTTTTTT	CASSLFSNTGELFF
.	TRBD1	TRBV5-1	TRBJ1-5	TGCGCCAGCAGCTCGACAGGGGGCAGCAATCAGCCCCAGCATTTT	CASSSTGGSNQPQHF
.	.	TRBV28	TRBJ2-5	TGTGCCAGCAGCTCCCCCGTGGGACACAACCAAGAGACCCAGTACTTC	CASSSPVGHNQETQYF
.	.	TRBV6-5	TRBJ1-2	TGTGCCAGCAGACCCAACAGGGAAAAAGGCTACACCTTC	CASRPNREKGYTF
.	.	TRBV4-2	TRBJ2-3	TGTGCCAGCAGCCACCCCTGGAGCGGGAGCACAGATACGCAGTATTTT	CASSHPWSGSTDTQYF
.	.	TRBV5-4	TRBJ2-5	TGTGCCAGCAGCTTCGGGAGAGAGACCCAGTACTTC	CASSFGRETQYF
once	.	TRBV2	TRBJ2-1	TGTGCCAGCAGGGGCCTAAGGGGCCTGCTGGCCAATGAGCAGTTCTTC	CASRGLRGLLANEQFF
.	.	TRBV5-6	TRBJ2-7	TGTGCCAGCAGCTTGGGAACAGGATTTGCCTACGAGCAGTACTTC	CASSLGTGFAYEQYF
.	.	TRBV5-1	TRBJ1-1	TGCGCCAGCAGCTCCCCGGGGCTAATAAACACTGAAGCTTTCTTT	CASSSPGLINTEAFF
.	.	TRBV2	TRBJ1-5	TGTGCCAGCAGTGGGGGGGACGGTGATCAGCCCCAGCATTTT	CASSGGDGDQPQHF
few	.	TRBV5-1	TRBJ1-5	TGCGCCAGCAGCTTCGACGGTGGCAATCAGCCCCAGCATTTT	CASSFDGGNQPQHF
.	.	TRBV27	TRBJ1-1	TGTGCCGCGTCCCAGCCCGGGAAGAACACTGAAGCTTTCTTT	CAASQPGKNTEAFF
.	.	TRBV5-8	TRBJ2-2	TGTGCCAGCAGCTTCCAGGGGACCGGGGAGCTGTTTTTT	CASSFQGTGELFF
.	.	TRBV19	TRBJ1-1	TGTGCCAGTACCCCCGGGAGGCCGGTGAGCACTGAAGCTTTCTTT	CASTPGRPVSTEAFF
.	TRBD1	TRBV6-6	TRBJ2-7	TGTGCCAGCAGTTTCGGACAGGGAAGCTACGAGCAGTACTTC	CASSFGQGSYEQYF
once	.	TRBV9	TRBJ2-3	TGTGCCAGCAGCGTAGAATCTAGCACAGATACGCAGTATTTT	CASSVESSTDTQYF
.	.	TRBV5-6	TRBJ2-1	TGTGCCAGCAGCTTGGTATCGGCTTACAATGAGCAGTTCTTC	CASSLVSAYNEQFF
.	TRBD1	TRBV5-1	TRBJ2-7	TGCGCCAGCAGCCGGACAGGGGACTACGAGCAGTACTTC	CASSRTGDYEQYF
.	TRBD2	TRBV7-2	TRBJ2-3	TGTGCCAGCAGCTCTAGCGGGGGGCTGAGGGCGCAGTATTTT	CASSSSGGLRAQYF
.	TRBD2	TRBV9	TRBJ2-5	TGTGCCAGCAGCGCCAGCGGGGGGGTTGAGACCCAGTACTTC	CASSASGGVETQYF
.	TRBD1	TRBV5-4	TRBJ2-1	TGTGCCAGCAGCTTGGGAAACAGGGGGTCTGTGAATGAGCAGTTCTTC	CASSLGNRGSVNEQFF
.	.	TRBV19	TRBJ1-2	TGTGCCACCCGGGGCAGGGGAGGATATGGCTACACCTTC	CATRGRGGYGYTF
.	.	TRBV25-1	TRBJ1-4	TGTGCCAGCAGTGATGGGACACGCTCTAATGAAAAACTGTTTTTT	CASSDGTRSNEKLFF
.	.	TRBV5-4	TRBJ2-3	TGTGCCAGCAGCTTTGGGGTAGATACGCAGTATTTT	CASSFGVDTQYF
few	TRBD1	TRBV19	TRBJ1-2	TGTGCCAGTAGTATTGGGACAGCCGTTAACTATGGCTACACCTTC	CASSIGTAVNYGYTF
.	.	TRBV4-2	TRBJ1-2	TGTGCCAGCAGCCAACCCATACCCACCGGAGGTGGCTACACCTTC	CASSQPIPTGGGYTF
.	TRBD1	TRBV7-2	TRBJ1-1	TGTGCCAGCAGCACCAAGACAGGGAGCACTGAAGCTTTCTTT	CASSTKTGSTEAFF
.	.	TRBV14	TRBJ1-2	TGTGCCAGCAGCCGCTCAGGGGTCCGGTATGGCTACACCTTC	CASSRSGVRYGYTF
.	TRBD1	TRBV7-2	TRBJ2-5	TGTGCCAGCAGCTTTCGACAGGGGGTACGAGAGACCCAGTACTTC	CASSFRQGVRETQYF
.	.	TRBV5-4	TRBJ1-2	TGTGCCAGCAGCTTGGAGTTAGGGAACTTTTATGGCTACACCTTC	CASSLELGNFYGYTF
.	.	TRBV6-1	TRBJ2-3	TGTGCCAGCAGTGAACCTAGGACAAGGGGGACAGATACGCAGTATTTT	CASSEPRTRGTDTQYF
.	.	TRBV5-1	TRBJ1-2	TGCGCCAGCAGCTTGGAGAAGAATGGCTACACCTTC	CASSLEKNGYTF
once	TRBD1	TRBV7-9	TRBJ1-4	TGTGCCAGCAGCAATGACAGGGCATTTGAAAAACTGTTTTTT	CASSNDRAFEKLFF
.	TRBD2	TRBV5-1	TRBJ2-3	TGCGCCAGCAGCTCCCCAGCGGGGGGCATGGATACGCAGTATTTT	CASSSPAGGMDTQYF
.	TRBD1	TRBV7-2	TRBJ2-2	TGTGCCAGCAGCCCGCCGTGGGGACAGGGAGGCACCGGGGAGCTGTTTTTT	CASSPPWGQGGTGELFF
.	.	TRBV6-1	TRBJ2-3	TGTGCCAGCAGTGCCGGACAGACGCGCACAGATACGCAGTATTTT	CASSAGQTRTDTQYF
.	TRBD2	TRBV2	TRBJ2-1	TGTGCCAGCAGTCGTAATATAGCGGGCCTTTACAATGAGCAGTTCTTC	CASSRNIAGLYNEQFF
.	.	TRBV5-1	TRBJ2-3	TGCGCCAGCAGCGAATCATCTGATACGCAGTATTTT	CASSESSDTQYF
.	.	TRBV6-4	TRBJ2-7	TGTGCCAGCAGTTTTTGGGGTGGGTTTATCATATACTCCTACGAGCAGTACTTC	CASSFWGGFIIYSYEQYF
.	.	TRBV7-2	TRBJ1-6	TGTGCCAGCAGCCCTCTATACGGTTCACCCCTCCACTTT	CASSPLYGSPLHF